The clone carrying this T cell receptor (beta chain) was seen a handful of times. Sequencing was performed with immunoSEQ multiplex PCR; in TCRdb, only in-frame clones are kept and a portion is missing. The sample yields 600,000 or so clones, around 87% seen once. This sample stems from a study of shared T cell receptors in the human thymus. These sequences were also reported in another study, on human thymus T cells. That work states: Thymic samples were excised during corrective heart operations.

This TCR derives from a boy younger than two with a congenital heart defect. The specimen was thymocytes.

The CDR3 sequence is CASGTRGASGANVLTF. The CDR3, as DNA: TGCGCCAGTGGGACTAGGGGCGCCTCTGGGGCCAACGTCCTGACTTTC. The chain carries TRBV4-3 and TRBJ2-6; 8 positions agree with TRBD2. The germline gives CDR1 LGHNA, CDR2 YSLEER. Germline trimming cut 9 bases from V and 0 bases from J; bases unmatched to any gene: 7. This CDR3 has 16 amino acids.